This entry describes one T cell receptor (beta chain). The antigen remains undetermined. Combining a sample-barcoded 5' primer with a J-beta primer mix, a second PCR ran for 7 to 11 cycles. TCRdb re-called the 5' RACE reads with MiXCR, one entry per CDR3 protein. This sample yields about 1.8 million distinct CDR3 sequences, of which roughly 52% are seen a single time; roughly 2% belongs to the top ten. This entry is derived from a study of blood T cells in healthy people across ages. General observations from the study: Across samples, TCR beta diversity tracked strongly with naive T cell percentage.

Germline lookup yields CDR1 SEHNR and CDR2 FQNEAQ (reference sequence). The CDR3 covers 15 residues. V was shortened by 5 bases and J by 2 bases, with 15 bases between the two germline ends. The V gene is TRBV7-9, the J gene TRBJ2-5; D is perhaps TRBD1 or TRBD2 (5 bases each). Sequencing was done on a sample of blood. The sequence was collected from a woman between 35 and 50 years old in good health. CDR3 in DNA: TGTGCCAGCAGCCCCTGGGACGGCGGACAAGAGACCCAGTACTTC. The encoded protein is CASSPWDGGQETQYF.